The entry below gives a single T cell receptor (beta chain) sequence along with its context. Antigen specificity is unknown. A second PCR, run for about 6 to 11 cycles, used a sample-barcoded 5' primer plus a J-beta primer mix. Samples each returned at least 2.5 million CDR3-containing paired-end reads. Using its own MiXCR run on the 5' RACE reads, TCRdb lists one record per CDR3 protein. The sample carries some 1.5 million distinct CDR3 sequences, roughly 28% recorded once. The data originate from a study of blood T cells in healthy people across ages. The length of the CDR3 is 17 residues. Trimming stripped 1 base from V and 2 bases from J, with 12 bases between. Regarding the study as a whole: Percentage of naive T cells showed a strong correlation with TCR beta diversity. It was the long-lived donors that had more naive CD4+ cells and higher diversity than aged donors.

The sequence was obtained from a woman aged 25 to 39 in good health. V is TRBV12-3 or TRBV12-4 and J is TRBJ2-6; a possible D gene is TRBD1 (5 bases). The sequenced sample consisted of blood. CDR3 nucleotide sequence: TGTGCCAGCAGTTTAGTAAGGGGAACAACTGGGGCCAACGTCCTGACTTTC. It codes for CASSLVRGTTGANVLTF.